This TCR beta chain is drawn from a study of shared clonotypes between healthy human individuals. Study-wide findings and caveats: Of the naive CD4 clonotypes, around 4.8% were shared across four donors. Richness estimates generally favored naive over memory subsets. Non-shared clonotypes had lower generation probabilities than those shared by all four donors.

Donors, without exception, were Caucasian adults residing in Nashville, Tennessee. Germline CDR1 SGHNT, CDR2 YYREEE (reference sequence). Losses at the gene ends were 2 bases for V and 16 bases for J; bases not matched to a gene: 7. This CDR3 is 12 amino acids long. As concerns this clone: The antigen remains unidentified.

The protocol was immunoSEQ multiplex PCR, while the TCRdb copy is restricted to in-frame clones and leaves out a portion. The sample records roughly 2.6 million clones, around 94% being singletons. Sequencing was carried out using naive CD4+ T cells sorted from blood. Indicated subset: CD45RA+ positively selected. The source of this sequence is a man younger than 35 in good health. The chain combines TRBV5-4 with TRBJ2-1, with 9 bases matching TRBD2. The CDR3 coding sequence is TGTGCCAGCAGCTTTATAGCGGGAGCTCTTTTCTTC. Translation gives CASSFIAGALFF.